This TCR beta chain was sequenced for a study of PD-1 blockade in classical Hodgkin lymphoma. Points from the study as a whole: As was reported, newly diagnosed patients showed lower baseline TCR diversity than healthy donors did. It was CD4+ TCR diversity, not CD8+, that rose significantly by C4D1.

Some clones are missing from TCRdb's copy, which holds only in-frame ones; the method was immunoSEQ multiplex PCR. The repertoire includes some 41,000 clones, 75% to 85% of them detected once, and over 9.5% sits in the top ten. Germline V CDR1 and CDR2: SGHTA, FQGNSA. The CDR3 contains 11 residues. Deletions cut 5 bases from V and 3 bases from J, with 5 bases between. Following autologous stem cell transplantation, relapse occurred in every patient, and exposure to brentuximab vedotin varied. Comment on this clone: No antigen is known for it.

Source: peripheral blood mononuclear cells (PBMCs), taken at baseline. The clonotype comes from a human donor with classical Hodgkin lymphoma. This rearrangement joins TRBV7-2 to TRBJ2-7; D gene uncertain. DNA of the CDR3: TGTGCCAGCAGCACCTACTACGAGCAGTACTTC. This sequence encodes CASSTYYEQYF.